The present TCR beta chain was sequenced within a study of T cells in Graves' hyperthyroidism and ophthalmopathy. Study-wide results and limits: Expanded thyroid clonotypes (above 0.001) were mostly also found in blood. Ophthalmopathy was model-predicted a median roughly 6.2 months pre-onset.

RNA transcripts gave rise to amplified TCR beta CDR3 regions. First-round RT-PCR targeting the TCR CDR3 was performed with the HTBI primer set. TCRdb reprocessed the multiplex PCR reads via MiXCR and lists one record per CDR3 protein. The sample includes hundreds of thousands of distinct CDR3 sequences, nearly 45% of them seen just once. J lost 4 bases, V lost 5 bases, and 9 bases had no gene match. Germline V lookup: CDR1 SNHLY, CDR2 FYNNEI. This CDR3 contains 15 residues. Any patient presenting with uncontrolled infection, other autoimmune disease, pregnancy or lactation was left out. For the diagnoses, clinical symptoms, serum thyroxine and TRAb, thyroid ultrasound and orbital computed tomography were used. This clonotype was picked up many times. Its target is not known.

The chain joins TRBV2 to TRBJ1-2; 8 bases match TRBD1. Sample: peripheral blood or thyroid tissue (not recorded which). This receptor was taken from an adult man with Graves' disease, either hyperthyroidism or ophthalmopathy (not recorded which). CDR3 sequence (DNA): TGTGCCAGCAGTTCGGACAGGGTAGTCGGCTATGGCTACACCTTC. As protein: CASSSDRVVGYGYTF.